Shown below are 29 T cell receptor beta chains from a single sample sequenced in a study of response to subunit inactivated influenza vaccine. TCRdb re-called the RT-PCR reads through MiXCR, storing one row per CDR3 protein. Among over 750,000 distinct CDR3 sequences listed, less than 25% were seen once. Sequences were derived from PBMCs from blood, sampled less than 6 days after vaccination. The receptors here all came from a man over 45 who received an inactivated influenza vaccine.

A few counts support this clonotype. The V call is TRBV19, the J call TRBJ2-2, with 10 bases fitting TRBD2. CDR1 and CDR2 from the germline V gene are LNHDA and SQIVND (reference sequence). V gave up 6 bases and J gave up 5 bases; unmatched junction bases: 3. There are 14 residues in the CDR3. The CDR3 spells CASSSTSGTGELFF. CDR3 nucleotide sequence: TGTGCCAGTAGCTCGACTAGCGGGACCGGGGAGCTGTTTTTT. Variable domain in full (rest from reference TRBV19 and TRBJ2-2): DGGITQSPKYLFRKEGQNVTLSCEQNLNHDAMYWYRQDPGQGLRLIYYSQIVNDFQKGDIAEGYSVSREKKESFPLTVTSAQKNPTAFYLCASSSTSGTGELFFGEGSRLTVL.

This rearrangement joins TRBV24-1 to TRBJ2-3; TRBD1 matches at 8 bases. The ends lost 3 bases at V and 9 bases at J; junction bases unmatched: 7. The CDR3 is 14 amino acids. The V gene's germline CDR1 is KGHDR and CDR2 SFDVKD. The CDR3 here is CATSDGRTGRTQYF. CDR3 DNA sequence: TGTGCCACCAGTGATGGCCGGACAGGGAGGACGCAGTATTTT.

The chain links TRBV20-1 to TRBJ2-5; D ambiguous. Trimming left V 0 bases short and J 4 bases short, with 6 bases between. Germline-derived CDR1 and CDR2 are DFQATT and SNEGSKA (reference sequence). The CDR3 length is 12 residues. This chain's CDR3 is CSARDNPETQYF. The CDR3 DNA reads TGCAGTGCTAGAGATAATCCAGAGACCCAGTACTTC.

The chain recombines TRBV5-5 with TRBJ2-4; 11 nucleotides match TRBD1. The CDR3 runs 15 residues. The germline V gene has CDR1 SGHKS and CDR2 YYEKEE (reference sequence). J lost 8 bases, V lost 0 bases, and 4 bases had no gene match. CDR3 residues: CASSLDGTGGDIQYF. The CDR3 DNA reads TGTGCCAGCAGCTTGGACGGGACAGGGGGTGACATTCAGTACTTC. The whole variable domain, filled in from reference TRBV5-5 and TRBJ2-4, reads DAGVTQSPTHLIKTRGQQVTLRCSPISGHKSVSWYQQVLGQGPQFIFQYYEKEERGRGNFPDRFSARQFPNYSSELNVNALLLGDSALYLCASSLDGTGGDIQYFGAGTRLSVL.

This clonotype was counted between two and nine times. J is TRBJ2-1 and V is TRBV12-3 or TRBV12-4; TRBD2 is a possible D gene (6 bases). The CDR3 runs to 12 residues. Trimming stripped 10 bases from V and 9 bases from J, with 16 bases between. CDR3 loop: CAIRTGVGEQFF. In DNA, the CDR3 is TGTGCCATACGAACGGGGGTTGGTGAGCAGTTCTTC.

The rearrangement uses TRBV4-3 and TRBJ1-4, with 10 bases aligning to TRBD1. The V segment lost 2 bases and the J segment 7 bases; nucleotides outside the gene matches: 4. Germline CDR1 and CDR2: LGHNA and YSLEER. The CDR3 is 15 amino acids. CDR3 nucleotides: TGCGCCAGCAGCCAACAGACAGGGGGCGGTGAAAAACTGTTTTTT. Translation: CASSQQTGGGEKLFF.

This clonotype was counted a few times. V gene TRBV24-1 combines with J gene TRBJ2-3, with TRBD2 identical over 13 bases. With V trimmed by 3 bases and J by 5 bases, 4 bases remained unmatched. The CDR3 length is 16 residues. Germline CDR1 reads KGHDR; CDR2 reads SFDVKD. The CDR3 loop reads CATSDTSGRAVDTQYF. Written as DNA, the CDR3 is TGTGCCACCAGTGATACTAGCGGGAGGGCCGTAGATACGCAGTATTTT.

This clonotype has a handful of counts. The V and J genes are TRBV7-2 and TRBJ2-1, with D possibly TRBD2 on 5 matching bases. The CDR3 has 12 residues. The germline V gene has CDR1 SGHTA and CDR2 FQGNSA. Trimming stripped 9 bases from V and 12 bases from J, with 18 bases between. The CDR3 DNA reads TGTGCCAGTAGGGCCCCTCGCGGAGGGCAGTTCTTC. Translating gives CASRAPRGGQFF. Drawing the rest from reference TRBV7-2 and TRBJ2-1, the complete variable domain is GAGVSQSPSNKVTEKGKDVELRCDPISGHTALYWYRQSLGQGLEFLIYFQGNSAPDKSGLPSDRFSAERTGGSVSTLTIQRTQQEDSAVYLCASRAPRGGQFFGPGTRLTVL.

The chain uses TRBV7-8 and TRBJ2-3; tentative D call: TRBD2 (5 bases). V was pared by 3 bases and J by 2 bases, with 9 bases between. Germline V CDR1 and CDR2: SGHVS, FQNEAQ. CDR3 length equals 14 residues. The CDR3 DNA reads as TGTGCCAGCAGCTTCGTGACTACCACAGATACGCAGTATTTT. It encodes CASSFVTTTDTQYF.

J is TRBJ2-7 and V is TRBV20-1; 8 positions agree with TRBD1. V was clipped by 3 bases and J by 5 bases; unmatched bases: 6. Looked up from germline, CDR1 is DFQATT and CDR2 is SNEGSKA (reference sequence). The CDR3 is made up of 13 amino acids. CDR3 sequence reads: CSARAGGFHEQYF. As DNA, the CDR3 is TGCAGTGCTAGGGCAGGGGGCTTCCACGAGCAGTACTTC.

The genes are TRBV7-2 and TRBJ2-7; 7 bases match TRBD2. Germline-derived CDR1 and CDR2 are SGHTA and FQGNSA. V shed 5 bases, J shed 3 bases, and the junction held 7 bases outside the gene matches. There are 14 residues in the CDR3. The CDR3 reads CASSRPGGDYEQYF. For the CDR3, the DNA is TGTGCCAGCAGCCGACCGGGGGGAGACTACGAGCAGTACTTC.

In this sample, this clonotype turned up a few times. The chain couples TRBV12-3 or TRBV12-4 to TRBJ2-7, with 8 bases aligning to TRBD2. J lost 5 bases, V lost 3 bases, and 6 bases had no gene match. This CDR3 is built from 14 residues. The CDR3 sequence: CASSFVSGGDEQYF. CDR3 nucleotide sequence: TGTGCCAGCAGTTTCGTCTCCGGGGGGGACGAGCAGTACTTC.

The V gene is TRBV30, the J gene TRBJ2-1, with D possibly TRBD1 on 5 matching bases. This CDR3 comprises 13 residues. Germline assignment: CDR1 GTSNPN and CDR2 SVGIG (reference sequence). Between the trimmed V and J ends, which lost 3 bases and 8 bases, there was a span of 14 bases. The CDR3 bases are TGTGCCTGGAGCTGGGGCCTTTCGGATGAGCAGTTCTTC. It is translated as CAWSWGLSDEQFF.

This clonotype showed up many times. J is TRBJ2-7 and V is TRBV5-1, with D perhaps TRBD1 (7 bases). This CDR3 region has 14 residues. CDR1 is SGHRS and CDR2 is YFSETQ in the germline V gene. V lost 0 bases and J lost 2, with 9 bases in between. CDR3 loop: CASSLVRGAYEQYF. The CDR3, as DNA: TGCGCCAGCAGCTTGGTCAGGGGGGCCTACGAGCAGTACTTC. Using reference TRBV5-1 and TRBJ2-7 for the parts outside the CDR3, the full variable domain is KAGVTQTPRYLIKTRGQQVTLSCSPISGHRSVSWYQQTPGQGLQFLFEYFSETQRNKGNFPGRFSGRQFSNSRSEMNVSTLELGDSALYLCASSLVRGAYEQYFGPGTRLTVT.

This sequence joins TRBV12-3 or TRBV12-4 and TRBJ2-1, with D possibly TRBD1 on 7 matching bases. The CDR3 covers 11 residues. The germline V and J ends were trimmed by 10 bases and 9 bases, with 13 bases remaining between them. Here the CDR3 DNA reads TGTGCCATCTCTCAGGGGGGTGAGCAGTTCTTC. Protein: CAISQGGEQFF.

This clonotype has only a few counts. The genes are TRBV5-1 and TRBJ2-5; D tentatively reads TRBD1 or TRBD2 (5 bases each). Deletions cut 8 bases from V and 0 bases from J, with 11 bases between. Germline assignment: CDR1 SGHRS and CDR2 YFSETQ. The CDR3 is 13 residues long. The CDR3 sequence is CASTRDHQETQYF. The CDR3 coding sequence is TGCGCCAGTACCCGGGACCACCAAGAGACCCAGTACTTC.

This clonotype showed up just a few times. The V and J genes are TRBV6-5 and TRBJ2-5, with 7 nucleotides matching TRBD2. This CDR3 contains 17 residues. The J segment lost 7 bases and the V segment lost 3 bases, leaving 17 bases of the junction unmatched. CDR1 and CDR2 from the germline V gene are MNHEY and SVGAGI. The CDR3 protein is CASSYPSSGREMGTQYF. CDR3 DNA: TGTGCCAGCAGTTATCCATCTAGCGGACGGGAAATGGGGACCCAGTACTTC.

The chain combines TRBV20-1 with TRBJ2-7; no clear D gene. V shed 5 bases and J shed 5 bases, with 19 bases lying between them. This CDR3 has 14 amino acids. Germline CDR1 reads DFQATT; CDR2 reads SNEGSKA (reference sequence). CDR3 in amino acids: CSASIMGKRNEQYF. DNA of the CDR3: TGCAGTGCTTCAATTATGGGAAAAAGAAACGAGCAGTACTTC.

The V call is TRBV20-1, the J call TRBJ2-1; 11 bases line up with TRBD2. Per germline, CDR1 DFQATT and CDR2 SNEGSKA (reference sequence). Trimming cost V 6 bases and J 11 bases; bases outside gene matches: 15. The CDR3 spans 15 residues. For the CDR3, the DNA is TGCAGTGCCGGCCAACCGGGACTAGCGGAGCTAAAGCAGTTCTTC. Encoded protein: CSAGQPGLAELKQFF.

This chain uses TRBV12-3 or TRBV12-4 with TRBJ2-1; D call uncertain. The CDR3 has 14 amino acids. Trimming left V 2 bases short and J 1 base short, with 6 bases between. CDR3 DNA: TGTGCCAGCAGTTTAACGGCGTCCTACAATGAGCAGTTCTTC. Translated: CASSLTASYNEQFF.

This clonotype was observed a handful of times. The V and J genes are TRBV7-2 and TRBJ2-3, with D tentatively TRBD1 (5 bases). Germline-derived CDR1 and CDR2 are SGHTA and FQGNSA. The CDR3 sequence is 15 residues long. Trimming removed 4 bases from V and 4 bases from J, with 15 bases in between. This chain's CDR3 is CASSSRFQGADTQYF. The CDR3 region has the DNA TGTGCCAGCAGCTCAAGGTTTCAAGGGGCAGATACGCAGTATTTT.

The chain recombines TRBV6-5 with TRBJ1-5, with 10 bases aligning to TRBD1. Trimming cost V 4 bases and J 6 bases; bases outside gene matches: 6. There are 15 residues in the CDR3. Germline V gene lookup returns CDR1 MNHEY and CDR2 SVGAGI. This CDR3 reads CASSFDRGLFQPQHF. In DNA, the CDR3 is TGTGCCAGCAGTTTCGACAGGGGGCTTTTTCAGCCCCAGCATTTT.

This clonotype was seen only a few times. The gene calls are TRBV15 and TRBJ2-7; TRBD1 matches at 7 bases. Trimming cost V 0 bases and J 12 bases; bases outside gene matches: 5. Germline CDR1 is LNHNV and CDR2 is YYDKDF (reference sequence). The CDR3 covers 12 residues. The DNA of the CDR3 is TGTGCCACCAGCAGAGAACAGGGGACCAGGTACTTC. Encoded protein: CATSREQGTRYF.

The rearrangement links TRBV18 to TRBJ2-1; D tentatively fits TRBD1 or TRBD2 (5 bases each). Germline loops: CDR1 KGHSH, CDR2 LQKENI. This CDR3 contains 17 residues. V was clipped by 3 bases and J by 9 bases, with 24 bases between them. In nucleotides, the CDR3 is TGTGCCAGCTCACCTCGGGGCACGACGAGCGTAGGGAGTGAGCAGTTCTTC. Protein: CASSPRGTTSVGSEQFF.

This CDR3 is CASSLEVQGYEQFF. The DNA for the CDR3 is TGCGCCAGCAGCTTGGAAGTGCAGGGCTATGAGCAGTTCTTC. The gene calls are TRBV5-1 and TRBJ2-1; the D gene is possibly TRBD1 (5 bases). Per the germline V gene, CDR1 is SGHRS and CDR2 is YFSETQ. The CDR3 totals 14 residues. The V gene lost 0 bases and the J gene lost 8 bases, with 12 bases spanning the gap.

The rearrangement uses TRBV5-1 and TRBJ2-1; 11 positions agree with TRBD1. CDR1 is SGHRS and CDR2 is YFSETQ in the germline V gene. V was pared by 4 bases and J by 7 bases, with 7 bases of the junction left unmatched. The CDR3 runs to 15 residues. The CDR3 DNA sequence: TGCGCCAGCAGCGAGAGGGGGACAGGGGGAAATGAGCAGTTCTTC. The encoded protein is CASSERGTGGNEQFF.

This clonotype was counted only a few times. This chain connects TRBV12-3 or TRBV12-4 to TRBJ2-3, with no clear D. The V gene lost 1 base and the J gene lost 10 bases, with 9 bases spanning the gap. The length of the CDR3 is 12 residues. CDR3 in amino acids: CASSLGGSSQYF. The CDR3 region has the DNA TGTGCCAGCAGTTTAGGAGGTTCATCGCAGTATTTT.

The chain recombines TRBV10-3 with TRBJ1-4, with TRBD1 as a possible D gene (5 bases). Trimming pared 10 bases from V and 7 bases from J, leaving 19 bases between. CDR3 length: 14 amino acids. Germline V CDR1 and CDR2: ENHRY, SYGVKD. The CDR3 bases are TGTGCCACCTCGCTCGCGGGGGTTGGTGAAAAACTGTTTTTT. Its protein product is CATSLAGVGEKLFF.

The J gene is TRBJ2-2, the V gene TRBV7-2; 8 nucleotides align to TRBD1. The CDR3 runs to 17 residues. Germline CDR1 reads SGHTA; CDR2 reads FQGNSA. The V gene end was trimmed by 3 bases and the J gene end by 5 bases; junction bases not matched to a gene: 11. The CDR3 loop reads CASSFGWQGARTGELFF. The CDR3 nucleotides read TGTGCCAGCAGCTTCGGTTGGCAGGGGGCGCGTACCGGGGAGCTGTTTTTT.